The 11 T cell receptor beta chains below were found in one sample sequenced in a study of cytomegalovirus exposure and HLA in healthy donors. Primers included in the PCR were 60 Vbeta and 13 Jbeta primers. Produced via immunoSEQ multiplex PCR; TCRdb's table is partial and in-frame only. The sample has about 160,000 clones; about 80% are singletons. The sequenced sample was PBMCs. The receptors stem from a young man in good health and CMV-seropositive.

CDR3 nucleotides: TGCGCCAGCAGCTTGGGGAGGGGGAACACTGAAGCTTTCTTT. This codes for CASSLGRGNTEAFF. The rearrangement joins TRBV5-1 to TRBJ1-1, with D possibly matching TRBD1 (5 bases). The germline V and J ends were trimmed by 0 bases and 1 base, with 7 bases remaining between them. CDR3 size: 14 residues. CDR1 is SGHRS, CDR2 YFSETQ, per germline.

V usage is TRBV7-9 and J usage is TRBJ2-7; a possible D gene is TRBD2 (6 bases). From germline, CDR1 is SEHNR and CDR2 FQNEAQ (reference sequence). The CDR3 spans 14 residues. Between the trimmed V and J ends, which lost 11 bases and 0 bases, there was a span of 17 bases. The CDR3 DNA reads TGTGCCGTATATGGGGGGTCCAGCTCCTACGAGCAGTACTTC. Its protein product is CAVYGGSSSYEQYF. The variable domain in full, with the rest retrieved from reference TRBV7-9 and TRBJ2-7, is DTGVSQNPRHKITKRGQNVTFRCDPISEHNRLYWYRQTLGQGPEFLTYFQNEAQLEKSRLLSDRFSAERPKGSFSTLEIQRTEQGDSAMYLCAVYGGSSSYEQYFGPGTRLTVT.

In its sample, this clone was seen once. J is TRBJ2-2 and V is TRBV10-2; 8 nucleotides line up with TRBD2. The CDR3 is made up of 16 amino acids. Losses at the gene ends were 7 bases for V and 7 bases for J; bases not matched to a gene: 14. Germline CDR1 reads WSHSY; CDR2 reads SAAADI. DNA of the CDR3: TGCGCCAGCAAGGCCCCGGGACTAGGGGCTGGCGGGGAGCTGTTTTTT. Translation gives CASKAPGLGAGGELFF.

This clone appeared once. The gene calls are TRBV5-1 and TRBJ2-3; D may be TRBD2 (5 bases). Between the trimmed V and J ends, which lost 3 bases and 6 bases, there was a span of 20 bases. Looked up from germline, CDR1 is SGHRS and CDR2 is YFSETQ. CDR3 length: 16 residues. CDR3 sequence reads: CASSSLTRNGIDTQYF. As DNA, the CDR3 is TGCGCCAGCAGCTCCTTAACTAGAAACGGAATCGATACGCAGTATTTT.

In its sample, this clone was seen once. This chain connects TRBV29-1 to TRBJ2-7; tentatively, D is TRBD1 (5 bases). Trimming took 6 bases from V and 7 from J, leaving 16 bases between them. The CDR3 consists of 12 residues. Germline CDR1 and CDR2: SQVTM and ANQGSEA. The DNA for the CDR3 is TGCAGCGTCCCACAAGGGGCAGGGGAGCAGTACTTC. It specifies CSVPQGAGEQYF.

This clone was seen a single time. The CDR3 loop is CASILSTGMNTEAFF. As DNA, the CDR3 is TGCGCCAGCATTCTATCAACAGGGATGAACACTGAAGCTTTCTTT. The chain has TRBV5-1 and TRBJ1-1; D is possibly TRBD1 (6 bases). This CDR3 comprises 15 residues. CDR1 SGHRS and CDR2 YFSETQ come from the germline V gene. Deletions cut 6 bases from V and 0 bases from J, with 15 bases between.

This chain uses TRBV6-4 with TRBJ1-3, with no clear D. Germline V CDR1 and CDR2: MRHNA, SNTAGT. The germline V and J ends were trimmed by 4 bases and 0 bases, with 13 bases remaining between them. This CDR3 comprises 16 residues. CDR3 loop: CASSAWTASSGNTIYF. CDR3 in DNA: TGTGCCAGCAGTGCATGGACTGCCAGCTCTGGAAACACCATATATTTT.

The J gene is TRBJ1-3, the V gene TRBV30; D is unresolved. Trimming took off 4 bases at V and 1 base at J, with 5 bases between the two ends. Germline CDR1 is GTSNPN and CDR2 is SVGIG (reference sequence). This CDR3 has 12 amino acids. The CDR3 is CAWKASGNTIYF. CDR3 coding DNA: TGTGCCTGGAAAGCATCTGGAAACACCATATATTTT.

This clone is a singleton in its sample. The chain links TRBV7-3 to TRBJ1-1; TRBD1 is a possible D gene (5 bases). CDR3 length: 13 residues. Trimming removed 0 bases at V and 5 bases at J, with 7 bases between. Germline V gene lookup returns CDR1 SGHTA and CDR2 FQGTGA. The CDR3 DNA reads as TGTGCCAGCAGCTTAACGGGGGGTACTGAAGCTTTCTTT. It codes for CASSLTGGTEAFF.

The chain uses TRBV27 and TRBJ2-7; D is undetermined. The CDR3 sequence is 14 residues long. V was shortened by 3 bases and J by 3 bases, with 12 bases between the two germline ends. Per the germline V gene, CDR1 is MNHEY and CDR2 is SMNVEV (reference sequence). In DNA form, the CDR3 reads TGTGCCAGCAGTTTTGCCCTCGCGGACTACGAGCAGTACTTC. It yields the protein CASSFALADYEQYF.

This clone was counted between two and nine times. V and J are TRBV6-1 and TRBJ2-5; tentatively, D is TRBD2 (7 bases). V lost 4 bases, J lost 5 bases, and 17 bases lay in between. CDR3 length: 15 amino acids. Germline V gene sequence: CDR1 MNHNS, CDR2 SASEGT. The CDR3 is CASSGGPGGVETQYF. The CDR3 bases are TGTGCCAGCAGTGGGGGGCCTGGGGGGGTGGAGACCCAGTACTTC.